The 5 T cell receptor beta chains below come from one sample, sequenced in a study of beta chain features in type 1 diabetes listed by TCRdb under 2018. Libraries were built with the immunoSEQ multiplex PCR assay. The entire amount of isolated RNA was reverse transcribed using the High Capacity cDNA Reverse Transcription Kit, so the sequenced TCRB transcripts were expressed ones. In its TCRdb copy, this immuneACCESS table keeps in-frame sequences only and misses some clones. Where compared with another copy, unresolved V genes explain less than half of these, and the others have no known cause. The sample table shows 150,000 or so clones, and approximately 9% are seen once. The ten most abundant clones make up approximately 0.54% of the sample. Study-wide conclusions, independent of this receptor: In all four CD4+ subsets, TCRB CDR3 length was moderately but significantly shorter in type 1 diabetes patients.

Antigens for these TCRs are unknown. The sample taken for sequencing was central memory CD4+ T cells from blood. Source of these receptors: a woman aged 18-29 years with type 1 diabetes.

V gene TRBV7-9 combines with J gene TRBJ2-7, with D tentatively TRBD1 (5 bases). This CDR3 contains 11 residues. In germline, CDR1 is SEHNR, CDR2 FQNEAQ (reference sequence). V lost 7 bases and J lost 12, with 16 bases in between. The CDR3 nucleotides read TGTGCCAGCACCAATTCAGGGTTACCGTACTTC. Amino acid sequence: CASTNSGLPYF.

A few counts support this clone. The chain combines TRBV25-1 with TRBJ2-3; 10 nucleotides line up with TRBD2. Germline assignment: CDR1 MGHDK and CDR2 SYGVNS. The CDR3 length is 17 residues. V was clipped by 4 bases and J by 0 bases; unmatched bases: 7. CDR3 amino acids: CASSARTSGISTDTQYF. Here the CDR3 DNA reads TGTGCCAGCAGTGCCCGCACTAGCGGGATTAGCACAGATACGCAGTATTTT.

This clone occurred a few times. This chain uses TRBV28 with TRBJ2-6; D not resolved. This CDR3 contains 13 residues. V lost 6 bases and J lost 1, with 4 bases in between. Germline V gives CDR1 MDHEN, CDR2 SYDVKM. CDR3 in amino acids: CASSPSGANVLTF. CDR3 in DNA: TGTGCCAGCAGCCCGTCTGGGGCCAACGTCCTGACTTTC.

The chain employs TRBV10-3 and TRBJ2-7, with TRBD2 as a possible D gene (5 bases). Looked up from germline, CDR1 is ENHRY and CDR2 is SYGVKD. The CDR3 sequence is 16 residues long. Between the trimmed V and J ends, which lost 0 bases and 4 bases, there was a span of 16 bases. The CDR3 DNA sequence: TGTGCCATCAGTGAGTCGAGGGCCGTCGGTGAATACGAGCAGTACTTC. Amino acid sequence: CAISESRAVGEYEQYF.

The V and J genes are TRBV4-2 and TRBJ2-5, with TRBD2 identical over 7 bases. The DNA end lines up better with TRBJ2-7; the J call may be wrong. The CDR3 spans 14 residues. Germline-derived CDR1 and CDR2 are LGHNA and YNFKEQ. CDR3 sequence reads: CASSQSGGSYEQYF. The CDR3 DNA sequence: TGTGCCAGCAGCCAATCGGGCGGGAGCTACGAGCAGTACTTC.